This T cell receptor beta chain was retrieved from a study of shared clonotypes between healthy human individuals. Study-wide background: Participating donors consisted of a couple of women and a few men aged 18 to 49. Study-level findings and limits: Generation probabilities were higher for clonotypes shared across all four sorted-subset donors than for unshared ones. Richness estimates generally favored naive over memory subsets.

About this clone: Its target is unknown.

Several immunoSEQ plates held equal portions of the genomic DNA taken from each subset. Produced via immunoSEQ multiplex PCR; TCRdb's table is partial and in-frame only. This sample carries approximately 720,000 clones, about 91% of them seen once, and the ten largest clones take 24%. The naive CD8 fraction comprised CD45RO-negative cells positively selected for CCR7 and excluded terminally differentiated effector memory CD45RA+ cells. Germline V gene data show CDR1 as LNHNV and CDR2 as YYDKDF (reference sequence). CDR3 length equals 14 residues. V dropped 8 bases and J dropped 4 bases, with 15 bases sitting between them.

What was sequenced was naive CD8+ T cells sorted from blood. This clonotype originated in a man aged 25 to 40 in good health. The genes are TRBV15 and TRBJ1-3; D is perhaps TRBD1 (5 bases). DNA of the CDR3: TGTGCCACCGGGGGGGGGACCCACGGAAACACCATATATTTT. This sequence encodes CATGGGTHGNTIYF.